This is a list of T cell receptor beta chains from one sample in a study of blood T cell repertoires in COVID-19. Sequencing used immunoSEQ multiplex PCR; TCRdb keeps in-frame clones, though not all of them. The table shows 300,000 to 350,000 clones, with roughly nine tenths occurring only once. The specimen was PBMCs or T cells enriched from blood (not recorded which). Receptors originate from a woman under 40 who had recovered from COVID-19. CDR3s include the opening cysteine and the closing phenylalanine or tryptophan. A D gene is named only where the DNA matches it firmly. A row's size may be missing; if present it is once, few, many or a size class.

TRBV27	TRBJ1-1	TRBD1	-	CASSLRTGAGTEAFF	TGTGCCAGCAGTTTGAGAACAGGGGCTGGCACTGAAGCTTTCTTT
TRBV5-1	TRBJ1-2	TRBD1	-	CASSVTRTGGTFYGYTF	TGCGCCAGCAGCGTAACCAGGACAGGGGGCACCTTCTATGGCTACACCTTC
TRBV30	TRBJ2-6	-	-	CAWRDYSGANVLTF	TGTGCCTGGAGGGACTACTCTGGGGCCAACGTCCTGACTTTC
TRBV23-1	TRBJ2-7	-	-	CASSQSLTENYYEQYF	TGCGCCAGCAGTCAATCTTTGACAGAGAACTACTACGAGCAGTACTTC
TRBV27	TRBJ2-2	TRBD1	-	CASSHRGNTGELFF	TGTGCCAGCAGTCACAGGGGGAACACCGGGGAGCTGTTTTTT
TRBV2	TRBJ1-1	-	-	CAKVEPTERGEAFF	TGTGCCAAAGTGGAACCGACGGAGCGGGGCGAAGCTTTCTTT
TRBV28	TRBJ1-5	-	-	CASSLGFSGGAYSNQPQHF	TGTGCCAGCAGCCTTGGCTTCTCTGGGGGGGCATATAGCAATCAGCCCCAGCATTTT
TRBV3-1/TRBV3-2	TRBJ2-1	-	-	CASSKRSGQGTYNEQFF	TGTGCCAGCAGCAAACGATCAGGGCAGGGGACCTACAATGAGCAGTTCTTC
TRBV18	TRBJ2-1	TRBD1	-	CASSPPTGTGLNEQFF	TGTGCCAGCTCACCACCGACCGGGACAGGCCTCAATGAGCAGTTCTTC
TRBV29-1	TRBJ2-7	TRBD1	-	CSVYRQGSYEQYF	TGCAGCGTCTACCGACAGGGTTCCTACGAGCAGTACTTC
TRBV19	TRBJ1-2	TRBD1	once	CASSISGQGNYGYTF	TGTGCCAGTAGTATCTCTGGACAGGGTAACTATGGCTACACCTTC
TRBV7-9	TRBJ1-2	-	-	CASSLPGEGYTF	TGTGCCAGCAGCTTACCTGGGGAGGGCTACACCTTC
TRBV2	TRBJ2-1	-	-	CASRYNEQFF	TGTGCCAGCCGGTACAATGAGCAGTTCTTC
TRBV14	TRBJ2-1	TRBD2	-	CASSLLADLSYNEQFF	TGTGCCAGCAGCCTACTAGCGGATCTCTCCTACAATGAGCAGTTCTTC
TRBV28	TRBJ2-1	TRBD2	-	CASSLAGGVYNEQFF	TGTGCCAGCAGTTTGGCGGGGGGGGTCTACAATGAGCAGTTCTTC
TRBV15	TRBJ1-2	-	-	CATSSRVNYGYTF	TGTGCCACCAGCAGCAGGGTTAACTATGGCTACACCTTC
TRBV19	TRBJ2-3	TRBD2	few	CASSSDSGGDVTQYF	TGTGCCAGTAGCTCTGATAGCGGGGGGGACGTTACGCAGTATTTT
TRBV29-1	TRBJ2-3	TRBD2	once	CSVEGLAGATDTQYF	TGCAGCGTTGAAGGACTAGCGGGGGCCACAGATACGCAGTATTTT
TRBV21-1	TRBJ1-2	-	-	CASSKEGRLYGYTF	TGTGCCAGCAGCAAGGAGGGCAGATTATATGGCTACACCTTC
TRBV7-2	TRBJ2-3	TRBD2	-	CASQITSGGSDTQYF	TGTGCCAGCCAAATTACTAGCGGGGGTTCGGATACGCAGTATTTT
TRBV5-5	TRBJ1-3	-	-	CASSLNLAGAGNTIYF	TGTGCCAGCAGCTTGAATTTGGCAGGGGCTGGAAACACCATATATTTT
TRBV5-4	TRBJ2-1	TRBD2	-	CASSPGGEGEQFF	TGTGCCAGCAGCCCTGGAGGGGAGGGGGAGCAGTTCTTC
TRBV10-1	TRBJ2-3	-	-	CASSVGQDTQYF	TGCGCCAGCAGTGTGGGGCAAGATACGCAGTATTTT
TRBV27	TRBJ1-1	-	once	CASSFNTNTEAFF	TGTGCCAGCAGTTTTAACACGAACACTGAAGCTTTCTTT
TRBV29-1	TRBJ2-3	TRBD1	-	CSARDRVVDTQYF	TGCAGCGCCCGGGACAGGGTGGTAGATACGCAGTATTTT
TRBV2	TRBJ2-5	TRBD2	-	CASRLLAGGLETQYF	TGTGCCAGCAGACTACTAGCGGGGGGGCTGGAGACCCAGTACTTC
TRBV3-1/TRBV3-2	TRBJ2-5	-	-	CASSQDLRGPQSGETQYF	TGTGCCAGCAGCCAAGATTTGCGGGGTCCCCAAAGTGGAGAGACCCAGTACTTC
TRBV2	TRBJ2-5	-	-	CASSEARGGAKETQYF	TGTGCCAGCAGTGAAGCGCGTGGGGGGGCTAAAGAGACCCAGTACTTC
TRBV7-2	TRBJ1-1	TRBD1	-	CASSVNRGISLPEAFF	TGTGCCAGCAGCGTCAACAGGGGCATATCGCTCCCTGAAGCTTTCTTT
TRBV27	TRBJ2-1	TRBD1	-	CASSQGDRVYNEQFF	TGTGCCAGCAGCCAAGGGGACAGGGTCTACAATGAGCAGTTCTTC
TRBV5-4	TRBJ1-1	-	-	CASSLRAGAPVNTEAFF	TGTGCCAGCAGCTTGAGGGCAGGGGCACCGGTGAACACTGAAGCTTTCTTT
TRBV5-6	TRBJ1-2	TRBD1	-	CASSRGQDGVYGYTF	TGTGCCAGCAGCCGTGGACAGGATGGAGTATATGGCTACACCTTC
TRBV5-1	TRBJ1-6	TRBD1	-	CASSFTGTANNSPLHF	TGCGCCAGCAGCTTTACCGGGACAGCAAATAATTCACCCCTCCACTTT
TRBV5-6	TRBJ2-2	TRBD1	-	CASSPGQGRRTNTGELFF	TGTGCCAGCAGCCCGGGACAGGGGAGGAGGACGAACACCGGGGAGCTGTTTTTT
TRBV7-9	TRBJ2-4	TRBD2	-	CASSLGPSSGGNIQYF	TGTGCCAGCAGCTTAGGACCCTCTAGCGGGGGTAACATTCAGTACTTC
TRBV10-3	TRBJ1-5	-	-	CAISDRVVDQPQHF	TGTGCCATCAGTGACAGGGTCGTCGATCAGCCCCAGCATTTT
TRBV5-1	TRBJ2-3	TRBD1	-	CASSFHRQGFSTDTQYF	TGCGCCAGCAGCTTCCACCGACAGGGTTTTAGCACAGATACGCAGTATTTT
TRBV12-3/TRBV12-4	TRBJ1-5	-	-	CASSLAPRQPQHF	TGTGCCAGCAGTTTAGCCCCTCGTCAGCCCCAGCATTTT
TRBV30	TRBJ1-4	-	-	CAWSDTQPGEKLFF	TGTGCCTGGAGCGATACCCAGCCGGGGGAAAAACTGTTTTTT
TRBV28	TRBJ2-7	TRBD1	-	CASSLAGQGWHF	TGTGCCAGCAGTTTAGCCGGACAGGGTTGGCACTTC
TRBV7-2	TRBJ2-1	TRBD2	-	CASSFPWGGVHNEQFF	TGTGCCAGCAGCTTTCCCTGGGGGGGTGTCCACAATGAGCAGTTCTTC
TRBV30	TRBJ1-2	TRBD1	-	CAWRQGANGYTF	TGTGCCTGGAGGCAGGGGGCAAATGGCTACACCTTC
TRBV10-2	TRBJ1-2	-	-	CASSERRTNYGYTF	TGCGCCAGCAGTGAACGCAGAACTAACTATGGCTACACCTTC
TRBV6-5	TRBJ1-5	-	-	CASMLVDGGNQPQHF	TGTGCCAGCATGTTAGTGGACGGGGGCAATCAGCCCCAGCATTTT
TRBV4-3	TRBJ1-2	-	-	CASSRSSTLEAGGYTF	TGCGCCAGCAGCCGATCGTCCACCCTGGAGGCGGGCGGCTACACCTTC
TRBV10-1	TRBJ2-1	TRBD2	few	CASSEFRGGTYNEQFF	TGCGCCAGCAGTGAGTTTCGGGGGGGGACCTACAATGAGCAGTTCTTC
TRBV19	TRBJ1-4	-	-	CASSIGRRLNEKLFF	TGTGCCAGTAGTATCGGACGGCGACTAAATGAAAAACTGTTTTTT
TRBV3-1/TRBV3-2	TRBJ1-2	-	-	CASSHYGGDGYTF	TGTGCCAGCAGCCATTATGGCGGCGATGGCTACACCTTC
TRBV9	TRBJ2-1	TRBD2	-	CASSPRGSSYNEQFF	TGTGCCAGCAGCCCGCGGGGGAGCTCCTACAATGAGCAGTTCTTC
TRBV7-6	TRBJ2-5	TRBD2	-	CASSGRTSGGVETQYF	TGTGCCAGCAGCGGAAGGACTAGCGGGGGGGTGGAGACCCAGTACTTC
TRBV5-1	TRBJ2-7	TRBD1	-	CASSPGQGARSYEQYF	TGCGCCAGCAGCCCGGGACAGGGGGCGCGTTCCTACGAGCAGTACTTC
TRBV30	TRBJ1-2	TRBD1	-	CAWSTFSGQGAGYTF	TGTGCCTGGAGTACCTTTTCGGGACAGGGCGCTGGCTACACCTTC
TRBV5-6	TRBJ2-1	TRBD1	-	CASSSNRGRFFHEQFF	TGTGCCAGCAGCTCAAACAGGGGGCGGTTTTTCCATGAGCAGTTCTTC
TRBV2	TRBJ1-2	-	-	CASSGETDYGYTF	TGTGCCAGCAGTGGGGAGACTGACTATGGCTACACCTTC
TRBV6-5	TRBJ1-1	TRBD1	-	CASTGTGYNTEAFF	TGTGCCAGCACCGGGACAGGGTATAACACTGAAGCTTTCTTT
TRBV6-2/TRBV6-3	TRBJ2-5	-	-	CASSYPQGRTETQYF	TGTGCCAGCAGTTACCCGCAGGGGAGAACGGAGACCCAGTACTTC